One sample yielded the 18 T cell receptor beta chains listed below, sequenced in a study of control samples from healthy donors and cancer patients. Profiling relied on immunoSEQ multiplex PCR, and the TCRdb table lists in-frame clones only, not all of them. Among some 150,000 clones listed, 85% to 95% were seen once. The specimen sequenced was blood. The receptors were gathered from a man aged 50 to 60 in good health.

This clone appeared once. This sequence joins TRBV3-1 (or the pseudogene TRBV3-2) and TRBJ2-3; possibly TRBD2 for D (6 bases). Trimming pared 4 bases from V and 1 base from J, leaving 12 bases between. Germline CDR1 reads LGHDT; CDR2 reads YNNKEL (reference sequence). The CDR3 is 15 amino acids. The CDR3 protein is CASSPGTRRTDTQYF. CDR3 coding DNA: TGTGCCAGCAGCCCCGGGACTCGCCGCACAGATACGCAGTATTTT.

This chain links TRBV9 with TRBJ2-7; no clear D gene. In germline, CDR1 is SGDLS, CDR2 YYNGEE. Trimming left V 0 bases short and J 0 bases short, with 7 bases between. CDR3 length: 14 residues. Here the CDR3 reads CASSVDSRSYEQYF. In nucleotides, the CDR3 is TGTGCCAGCAGCGTAGACAGCCGCTCCTACGAGCAGTACTTC.

The DNA of the CDR3 is TGTGCCAGCAGCGCGTTATCCGGGACAGGGGAATCACCCCTCCACTTT. It encodes CASSALSGTGESPLHF. The chain joins TRBV5-5 to TRBJ1-6; 10 bases match TRBD1. This CDR3 has 16 residues. V shed 4 bases and J 10 bases; nucleotides not matched to a gene: 11. From germline, CDR1 is SGHKS and CDR2 YYEKEE (reference sequence). Full variable domain (outside the CDR3, taken from reference TRBV5-5 and TRBJ1-6): DAGVTQSPTHLIKTRGQQVTLRCSPISGHKSVSWYQQVLGQGPQFIFQYYEKEERGRGNFPDRFSARQFPNYSSELNVNALLLGDSALYLCASSALSGTGESPLHFGNGTRLTVT.

The chain links TRBV2 to TRBJ1-5, with 10 bases identical to TRBD1. There are 15 residues in the CDR3. The germline V gene encodes CDR1 SNHLY and CDR2 FYNNEI. The V segment lost 6 bases and the J segment 9 bases; nucleotides outside the gene matches: 11. The CDR3 nucleotides are TGTGCCAGCAGAGCCGGGACAGGGGCCGGATGGCCCCAGCATTTT. Amino acid sequence: CASRAGTGAGWPQHF.

This chain links TRBV19 with TRBJ1-1, with D possibly matching TRBD1 (5 bases). Germline CDR1 reads LNHDA; CDR2 reads SQIVND (reference sequence). The V and J ends lost 5 bases and 1 base respectively, with 14 bases between them. The length of the CDR3 is 15 residues. The CDR3 loop reads CASSWGRTSNTEAFF. CDR3 DNA: TGTGCCAGTAGTTGGGGTAGGACATCGAACACTGAAGCTTTCTTT.

The chain uses TRBV3-1 (or the pseudogene TRBV3-2) and TRBJ2-7; 9 nucleotides line up with TRBD2. Germline V lookup: CDR1 LGHDT, CDR2 YNNKEL (reference sequence). The J segment lost 3 bases and the V segment lost 1 base, leaving 4 bases of the junction unmatched. The length of the CDR3 is 15 residues. The CDR3 sequence is CASSQGLAGLYEQYF. The DNA for the CDR3 is TGTGCCAGCAGCCAAGGTCTAGCGGGACTCTACGAGCAGTACTTC.

This clone was seen a few times. The V and J genes are TRBV29-1 and TRBJ2-1; D not resolved. Deletions cut 3 bases from V and 6 bases from J, with 12 bases between. This CDR3 contains 13 residues. Germline V gives CDR1 SQVTM, CDR2 ANQGSEA. CDR3 nucleotide sequence: TGCAGCGTTGAGCTGACCCTGGGCAATGAGCAGTTCTTC. Protein sequence: CSVELTLGNEQFF.

The CDR3 DNA is TGTGCCAGCAGCAGACTAGTGGATACGCAGTATTTT. This gives the protein CASSRLVDTQYF. This chain connects TRBV5-6 to TRBJ2-3; D possibly corresponds to TRBD2 (6 bases). The CDR3 sequence is 12 residues long. Germline CDR1 and CDR2: SGHDT and YYEEEE. Trimming took off 4 bases at V and 6 bases at J, with 9 bases between the two ends.

V gene TRBV10-3 combines with J gene TRBJ1-6; D is unclear. Trimming left V 3 bases short and J 7 bases short, with 13 bases between. The germline gives CDR1 ENHRY, CDR2 SYGVKD. This CDR3 comprises 15 residues. CDR3 nucleotide sequence: TGTGCCATCAGTGAACATAGGACGGGGAATTCACCCCTCCACTTT. It specifies CAISEHRTGNSPLHF.

This clone was detected only once. The V and J genes are TRBV3-1 (or the pseudogene TRBV3-2) and TRBJ1-1; D is perhaps TRBD1 (5 bases). CDR3 length equals 14 residues. Trimming pared 1 base from V and 1 base from J, leaving 7 bases between. Looked up from germline, CDR1 is LGHDT and CDR2 is YNNKEL (reference sequence). The CDR3 DNA sequence: TGTGCCAGCAGCCAAGGCAGGGAGAACACTGAAGCTTTCTTT. Translated, it gives CASSQGRENTEAFF.

This chain joins TRBV5-1 and TRBJ1-1, with 10 bases that match TRBD1. The V segment lost 6 bases and the J segment 5 bases; nucleotides outside the gene matches: 10. CDR1 and CDR2 (germline): SGHRS, YFSETQ. This CDR3 contains 15 residues. The CDR3 reads CASNFGGQGRTEAFF. Written as DNA, the CDR3 is TGCGCCAGCAACTTCGGGGGACAGGGGAGGACTGAAGCTTTCTTT.

The rearrangement uses TRBV28 and TRBJ1-2, with 7 bases aligning to TRBD1. The germline V gene has CDR1 MDHEN and CDR2 SYDVKM. V lost 5 bases to trimming and J lost 5 bases; unmatched junction nucleotides: 8. This CDR3 contains 14 residues. The CDR3 protein is CASSLEDRSYGYTF. The CDR3 bases are TGTGCCAGCAGTCTAGAGGACAGGTCTTATGGCTACACCTTC.

This clone has a single count. The chain combines TRBV19 with TRBJ1-2, with TRBD1 matching 7 bases. J lost 5 bases, V lost 3 bases, and 3 bases had no gene match. Germline loops: CDR1 LNHDA, CDR2 SQIVND (reference sequence). The CDR3 totals 13 residues. CDR3 nucleotide sequence: TGTGCCAGTAGTATGACAGGGAGTTATGGCTACACCTTC. Translating gives CASSMTGSYGYTF.

The chain couples TRBV4-1 to TRBJ1-2; 7 bases map to TRBD1. Per the germline V gene, CDR1 is MGHRA and CDR2 is YSYEKL. The CDR3 is 14 amino acids. J gave up 4 bases and V 2 bases, and 4 bases lay outside the gene matches. The CDR3 coding sequence is TGCGCCAGCAGCCAACGACAGGGTTCCTATGGCTACACCTTC. Its protein is CASSQRQGSYGYTF.

This clone was counted only a few times. The J gene is TRBJ1-5, the V gene TRBV5-4; no firm D call. From germline, CDR1 is SGHNT and CDR2 YYREEE (reference sequence). The CDR3 is 12 amino acids. Deletions cut 4 bases from V and 6 bases from J, with 8 bases between. This chain's CDR3 is CASSLPGQPQHF. The CDR3 nucleotides are TGTGCCAGCAGCCTCCCGGGTCAGCCCCAGCATTTT.

This chain uses TRBV5-4 with TRBJ2-5; a possible D gene is TRBD2 (5 bases). The germline CDR1 and CDR2 sequences are SGHNT and YYREEE (reference sequence). The CDR3 extends over 13 amino acids. V lost 4 bases and J 3 bases, leaving 10 bases between the germline ends. The CDR3 DNA follows: TGTGCCAGCAGCCCTTGGGGAGAAGAGACCCAGTACTTC. Amino acid sequence: CASSPWGEETQYF. Filled out from reference TRBV5-4 and TRBJ2-5, the complete variable domain reads ETGVTQSPTHLIKTRGQQVTLRCSSQSGHNTVSWYQQALGQGPQFIFQYYREEENGRGNFPPRFSGLQFPNYSSELNVNALELDDSALYLCASSPWGEETQYFGPGTRLLVL.

The rearrangement joins TRBV6-5 to TRBJ1-1, with D possibly TRBD1 on 6 matching bases. V gave up 2 bases and J gave up 6 bases, with 13 bases separating them. The CDR3 has 14 residues. Germline V gives CDR1 MNHEY, CDR2 SVGAGI. The CDR3 sequence: CASSYMTGGAEAFF. CDR3 bases: TGTGCCAGCAGTTACATGACAGGAGGGGCTGAAGCTTTCTTT.

V and J are TRBV3-1 (or the pseudogene TRBV3-2) and TRBJ1-1, with TRBD1 matching 7 bases. The CDR3 runs to 15 residues. Trimming cost V 0 bases and J 5 bases; bases outside gene matches: 6. Germline assignment: CDR1 LGHDT and CDR2 YNNKEL (reference sequence). The CDR3 loop is CASSQDWSGGTEAFF. DNA of the CDR3: TGTGCCAGCAGCCAAGATTGGTCAGGGGGTACTGAAGCTTTCTTT.